This TCR beta chain stems from a study of radiotherapy plus CTLA-4 blockade in lung cancer. The CDR3 is 14 amino acids. The germline V gene has CDR1 MNHEY and CDR2 SVGAGI. V was trimmed by 0 bases and J by 10 bases, leaving 15 bases between them. Produced via immunoSEQ multiplex PCR; TCRdb's table is partial and in-frame only. The sample includes approximately 40,000 clones, approximately 86% seen only once; the top ten take about 22%. This TCR was sampled from a human donor with non-small cell lung cancer whose response to radiotherapy plus ipilimumab could not be evaluated. This specimen was peripheral blood, taken from a patient treated with radiotherapy plus ipilimumab. The rearrangement uses TRBV6-5 and TRBJ1-1, with D perhaps matching TRBD1 (5 bases). The CDR3 nucleotides read TGTGCCAGCAGTTACTCAACATTACGGACAACAGCTTTCTTT. It encodes CASSYSTLRTTAFF.